Presented here are 5 T cell receptor beta chains from one specimen sequenced in a study of metastatic and nonmetastatic thyroid tumors. All patients reached thyroid surgery having received no treatment beforehand. With MiXCR, TCRdb reprocessed the PCR reads. The sample yields 23,000 or so clones, approximately 20% seen once. Sequencing used blood. The receptors shown here come from a female donor with papillary thyroid cancer or a benign thyroid nodule (not recorded which). Some clones in this sample may be carry-over from other donors' samples.

This clone was found many times. The V call is TRBV18, the J call TRBJ1-1; possibly TRBD1 for D (5 bases). The ends were cut back, 3 bases at V and 8 bases at J, with 13 bases in the middle. The CDR3 is made up of 13 amino acids. The germline CDR1 and CDR2 sequences are KGHSH and LQKENI. Here the CDR3 reads CASSPQDTVEAFF. In DNA, the CDR3 is TGTGCCAGCTCACCCCAGGACACGGTCGAAGCTTTCTTT.

This clone was seen ten or more times. The CDR3 here is CASRQGALVRGEAFF. In DNA, the CDR3 is TGCGCCAGCAGACAGGGGGCGCTCGTCCGTGGTGAAGCTTTCTTT. The rearrangement links TRBV5-1 to TRBJ1-1; 9 bases map to TRBD1. With 5 bases clipped from V and 7 bases from J, the junction kept 12 bases outside the gene matches. From germline, CDR1 is SGHRS and CDR2 YFSETQ. The CDR3 has 15 amino acids.

This clone is medium-sized (0.01 to 0.1%) within its sample. The chain couples TRBV12-3 or TRBV12-4 to TRBJ1-3; unclear D gene. The CDR3 has 15 residues. The V and J ends lost 1 base and 0 bases respectively, with 7 bases between them. In DNA form, the CDR3 reads TGTGCCAGCAGTTTAGGCGGTAACTCTGGAAACACCATATATTTT. Protein: CASSLGGNSGNTIYF.

This clone was observed many times. The chain recombines TRBV18 with TRBJ2-3; tentative D call: TRBD1 (6 bases). Trimming removed 5 bases from V and 4 bases from J, with 16 bases in between. The germline gives CDR1 KGHSH, CDR2 LQKENI. This CDR3 comprises 15 residues. For the CDR3, the DNA is TGTGCCAGCTCAACGTCAACAGAGGGGGCAGATACGCAGTATTTT. It codes for CASSTSTEGADTQYF.

This clone came up many times. One junction end disagrees with the germline gene, perhaps due to a read error. V usage is TRBV11-1 and J usage is TRBJ2-1, with D possibly being TRBD2 (5 bases). The CDR3 has 11 amino acids. CDR1 SGHAT and CDR2 FQDESV come from the germline V gene (reference sequence). The CDR3 protein is CASSSSNKQFF. As DNA, the CDR3 is TGTGCCAGCAGCTCTAGCAATAAGCAGTTCTTC.